This passage covers 19 T cell receptor beta chains from one sample sequenced in a study of blood T cell repertoires in COVID-19. Here immunoSEQ multiplex PCR was the method, and the copy in TCRdb shows in-frame clones only, minus some. The data contain 250,000 to 300,000 clones, 85% to 90% of them singletons. The sequenced material came from peripheral blood. The origin of the receptors is a woman aged 55-69 years with COVID-19, enrolled during active disease.

The V and J genes are TRBV30 and TRBJ1-1, with unresolved D. Trimming cost V 4 bases and J 3 bases, with 12 bases left between them. The CDR3 contains 13 residues. CDR1 GTSNPN and CDR2 SVGIG come from the germline V gene (reference sequence). CDR3 nucleotide sequence: TGTGCCTGGACAGCGTTTAGTGACACTGAAGCTTTCTTT. Its translation: CAWTAFSDTEAFF.

This chain uses TRBV18 with TRBJ1-6; 9 bases agree with TRBD1. Germline V gene data show CDR1 as KGHSH and CDR2 as LQKENI. The trim removed 3 bases at V and 11 bases at J, leaving 8 bases unmatched. The CDR3 sequence is 15 residues long. Here the CDR3 DNA reads TGTGCCAGCTCACCGCCCGGGACAGGGTTTCCACCCCTCCACTTT. Translating it yields CASSPPGTGFPPLHF.

This chain connects TRBV6-5 to TRBJ1-2; D call uncertain. This CDR3 region has 16 residues. Looked up from germline, CDR1 is MNHEY and CDR2 is SVGAGI. V was trimmed by 0 bases and J by 2 bases, leaving 13 bases between them. The CDR3 loop reads CASSYSSNIRNYGYTF. DNA of the CDR3: TGTGCCAGCAGTTACTCGAGTAACATCAGGAACTATGGCTACACCTTC.

This clone was recorded only once. The chain carries TRBV15 and TRBJ2-3; D perhaps matches TRBD1 (5 bases). The V and J ends lost 0 bases and 4 bases respectively, with 5 bases between them. Germline V gives CDR1 LNHNV, CDR2 YYDKDF (reference sequence). The CDR3 runs 13 residues. This CDR3 is CATSREGADTQYF. The CDR3 DNA reads as TGTGCCACCAGCAGAGAAGGGGCAGATACGCAGTATTTT.

The CDR3 reads CASRGSMGANVLTF. The CDR3 nucleotides read TGTGCCAGCAGGGGGAGTATGGGGGCCAACGTCCTGACTTTC. The chain links TRBV2 to TRBJ2-6; possible D gene TRBD2, 5 bases. The germline V gene has CDR1 SNHLY and CDR2 FYNNEI. The CDR3 extends over 14 amino acids. Trimming cost V 6 bases and J 4 bases, with 10 bases left between them.

The genes are TRBV4-1 and TRBJ1-2, with 7 bases fitting TRBD1. The CDR3 length is 14 residues. V lost 3 bases, J lost 4 bases, and 5 bases stayed unmatched. Per germline, CDR1 MGHRA and CDR2 YSYEKL. CDR3 in DNA: TGCGCCAGCAGCCAGACAGGGCATAGCTATGGCTACACCTTC. Translating gives CASSQTGHSYGYTF.

This clone was observed a few times. This chain links TRBV5-1 with TRBJ2-2; D gene unclear. The length of the CDR3 is 16 residues. Germline CDR1 SGHRS, CDR2 YFSETQ. V gave up 3 bases and J gave up 0 bases, with 12 bases separating them. The CDR3 reads CASSYTPAANTGELFF. The CDR3 DNA is TGCGCCAGCAGCTACACCCCCGCGGCGAACACCGGGGAGCTGTTTTTT.

The chain uses TRBV6-6 and TRBJ2-5; D is uncertain. Germline lookup yields CDR1 MNHNY and CDR2 SVGAGI (reference sequence). The CDR3 runs to 12 residues. V was clipped by 2 bases and J by 4 bases, with 5 bases between them. The CDR3: CASSYGRETQYF. CDR3 nucleotide sequence: TGTGCCAGCAGTTACGGTAGAGAGACCCAGTACTTC.

This chain uses TRBV6-1 with TRBJ2-4; a weak D match, TRBD1 (5 bases). Trimming took 3 bases from V and 1 from J, leaving 10 bases between them. CDR3 length equals 15 residues. CDR1 is MNHNS and CDR2 is SASEGT in the germline V gene. For the CDR3, the DNA is TGTGCCAGCAGTGACAGGGTCCTGGCCAAAAACATTCAGTACTTC. This translates into CASSDRVLAKNIQYF.

The chain is built from TRBV6-5 and TRBJ1-1, with TRBD1 matching 7 bases. CDR1 is MNHEY, CDR2 SVGAGI, per germline. J was trimmed by 6 bases and V by 5 bases; bases with no gene match: 6. CDR3 length: 13 residues. CDR3 sequence: CASSRGPNAEAFF. Here the CDR3 DNA reads TGTGCCAGCAGTAGGGGGCCAAACGCTGAAGCTTTCTTT.

The chain uses TRBV27 and TRBJ1-2; 9 nucleotides align to TRBD1. The V gene's germline CDR1 is MNHEY and CDR2 SMNVEV (reference sequence). V shed 6 bases, J shed 6 bases, and the junction held 11 bases outside the gene matches. This CDR3 is built from 15 residues. The CDR3, as DNA: TGTGCCAGCAGGCTAGAACAGGGGGCATTAAATGGCTACACCTTC. It specifies CASRLEQGALNGYTF.

The chain employs TRBV3-1 (or the pseudogene TRBV3-2) and TRBJ1-2, with 9 bases matching TRBD1. Per germline, CDR1 LGHDT and CDR2 YNNKEL (reference sequence). The J segment lost 7 bases and the V segment lost 4 bases, leaving 13 bases of the junction unmatched. This CDR3 contains 16 residues. The CDR3: CASSLARGQGKGGYTF. CDR3 in DNA: TGTGCCAGCAGCCTAGCTCGGGGACAGGGAAAGGGTGGCTACACCTTC.

This clone was picked up one time. The J gene is TRBJ1-2, the V gene TRBV4-3, with 9 bases identical to TRBD1. CDR1 LGHNA and CDR2 YSLEER come from the germline V gene. V was clipped by 0 bases and J by 5 bases; unmatched bases: 4. The CDR3 length is 15 residues. The CDR3 spells CASSQDGTGWYGYTF. CDR3 nucleotides: TGCGCCAGCAGCCAAGATGGGACAGGGTGGTATGGCTACACCTTC.

The rearrangement uses TRBV18 and TRBJ2-5; D gene uncertain. CDR1 and CDR2 (germline): KGHSH, LQKENI. V was shortened by 3 bases and J by 2 bases, with 10 bases between the two germline ends. The CDR3 covers 14 residues. The CDR3 coding sequence is TGTGCCAGCTCACCTTCGTGGCAGCAAGAGACCCAGTACTTC. Translating it yields CASSPSWQQETQYF.

The rearrangement joins TRBV19 to TRBJ1-5, with 11 bases identical to TRBD1. Germline CDR1 reads LNHDA; CDR2 reads SQIVND (reference sequence). This CDR3 region has 14 residues. Trimming removed 5 bases from V and 6 bases from J; junction bases left unmatched: 3. In DNA form, the CDR3 reads TGTGCCAGTAGTGCGGGACAGGGGGTTCAGCCCCAGCATTTT. It yields the protein CASSAGQGVQPQHF.

The count of this clone is one. The J gene is TRBJ2-5, the V gene TRBV6-5, with 7 nucleotides matching TRBD1. The CDR3 is made up of 15 amino acids. Germline trimming cut 1 base from V and 2 bases from J; bases unmatched to any gene: 4. Germline-derived CDR1 and CDR2 are MNHEY and SVGAGI. CDR3 nucleotides: TGTGCCAGCAGTTACTTGAGGGGGCCGCAAGAGACCCAGTACTTC. Translating it yields CASSYLRGPQETQYF.

The chain carries TRBV7-6 and TRBJ2-7; 9 nucleotides agree with TRBD1. Germline-derived CDR1 and CDR2 are SGHVS and FNYEAQ. CDR3 length equals 13 residues. V shed 5 bases, J shed 6 bases, and the junction held 5 bases outside the gene matches. CDR3 sequence: CASSSGTGFEQYF. Written as DNA, the CDR3 is TGTGCCAGCAGCAGCGGGACAGGGTTCGAGCAGTACTTC.

The chain combines TRBV2 with TRBJ2-1; TRBD2 is a possible D gene (5 bases). CDR3 size: 13 residues. V shed 7 bases and J shed 3 bases, with 10 bases lying between them. Germline V CDR1 and CDR2: SNHLY, FYNNEI. The CDR3 DNA is TGTGCCAGCACCTCCGGGAACTACAATGAGCAGTTCTTC. It is translated as CASTSGNYNEQFF.

The rearrangement joins TRBV2 to TRBJ1-1; no firm D call. This CDR3 region has 13 residues. Trimming took 3 bases from V and 6 from J, leaving 11 bases between them. The germline V gene has CDR1 SNHLY and CDR2 FYNNEI. The CDR3 nucleotides read TGTGCCAGCAGTGAGGTTTCAGGTTCTGAAGCTTTCTTT. As protein: CASSEVSGSEAFF.